Sequencing of this T cell receptor beta chain was carried out in a study of tumor-infiltrating lymphocytes in primary liver carcinoma. At the level of the study: The study included patients who were men and women aged 30 to 69 years.

The template, roughly 0.45 ug total RNA, yielded TCR beta cDNA made with a constant-region primer. Investigators got TCR beta libraries out of three nested multiplex PCR rounds, done with slightly modified ARM-PCR. The study ran its first two PCR rounds for around 9 cycles each, using TRBV1-TRBV30 forward primers and a C-beta reverse primer. TCRdb ran MiXCR on the multiplex PCR reads and lists one entry per CDR3 protein. The sample includes 320,000 or so distinct CDR3 sequences, 55% to 65% seen only once; the top ten take roughly 9%. Trimming took off 10 bases at V and 2 bases at J, with 18 bases between the two ends. The CDR3 sequence is 16 residues long. CDR1 and CDR2 (germline): MNHNY, SVGAGI (reference sequence). Blood RNA originated from unsorted whole blood, with germline DNA additionally extracted.

This sequence joins TRBV6-6 and TRBJ2-6; a possible D gene is TRBD1 (7 bases). The specimen sequenced was peripheral blood. The receptor was isolated from a man aged 35 to 55 with primary liver carcinoma and hepatitis B virus infection. The CDR3 DNA reads TGTGCCAACAGGGGAGACAGGGAGGCTGGGGCCAACGTCCTGACTTTC. Amino acid sequence: CANRGDREAGANVLTF.